The 9 T cell receptor beta chains in this list originate from one sample, sequenced in a study of beta chain features in type 1 diabetes. Study-level points and caveats: Shortening of TCRB CDR3s, moderate but significant, appeared in all four CD4+ subsets of Type 1 diabetes patients.

Expressed TCRB transcripts were sequenced because the entire RNA isolate underwent reverse transcription. TCRdb keeps only in-frame clones here, not all; method: immunoSEQ multiplex PCR. Among hundreds of thousands of clones listed, around an eighth were seen once. Antigens of these TCRs are unknown. The sample was naive CD4+ T cells from blood. Receptor source: a man in his late teens or twenties with type 1 diabetes.

The chain carries TRBV28 and TRBJ1-3, with 9 bases aligning to TRBD1. The CDR3 runs to 13 residues. V gave up 2 bases and J gave up 15 bases; unmatched junction bases: 8. CDR1 and CDR2 (germline): MDHEN, SYDVKM. CDR3 sequence reads: CASSLPGTGYKYF. Here the CDR3 DNA reads TGTGCCAGCAGTTTACCGGGGACAGGGTACAAATATTTT.

This clone was detected a few times. This same CDR3 is encoded by further DNA sequences in the sample. The chain has TRBV30 and TRBJ2-7; D may be TRBD2 (6 bases). The CDR3 runs to 12 residues. Trimming pared 0 bases from V and 4 bases from J, leaving 7 bases between. CDR1 GTSNPN and CDR2 SVGIG come from the germline V gene (reference sequence). The CDR3 sequence is CAWSVREYEQYF. The CDR3 DNA reads as TGTGCCTGGAGTGTACGGGAGTACGAGCAGTACTTC.

This chain joins TRBV9 and TRBJ2-3, with unresolved D. Germline V CDR1 and CDR2: SGDLS, YYNGEE. This CDR3 contains 15 residues. Between the trimmed V and J ends, which lost 2 bases and 5 bases, there was a span of 15 bases. CDR3 amino acids: CASSVWTEPLDTQYF. The CDR3 nucleotides are TGTGCCAGCAGCGTCTGGACGGAGCCCCTAGATACGCAGTATTTT.

The chain couples TRBV19 to TRBJ2-7; 8 nucleotides line up with TRBD1. The J segment lost 2 bases and the V segment lost 7 bases, leaving 7 bases of the junction unmatched. This CDR3 has 14 amino acids. Germline CDR1 reads LNHDA; CDR2 reads SQIVND (reference sequence). The CDR3 region has the DNA TGTGCCAGTACCAAGACAGGGGTGACCTACGAGCAGTACTTC. Its translation is CASTKTGVTYEQYF. The full variable domain, its missing parts supplied by reference TRBV19 and TRBJ2-7, is DGGITQSPKYLFRKEGQNVTLSCEQNLNHDAMYWYRQDPGQGLRLIYYSQIVNDFQKGDIAEGYSVSREKKESFPLTVTSAQKNPTAFYLCASTKTGVTYEQYFGPGTRLTVT.

The rearrangement joins TRBV2 to TRBJ1-1; no reliable D call. Germline loops: CDR1 SNHLY, CDR2 FYNNEI. Trimming shortened V by 7 bases and J by 5 bases, and 14 bases separated the two germline ends. This CDR3 is 13 amino acids long. CDR3 nucleotide sequence: TGTGCCAGCACCACCTCATGGGAGACTGAAGCTTTCTTT. Translating it yields CASTTSWETEAFF.

Points on this clone: The same CDR3 also results from other DNA sequences found in this sample. V usage is TRBV18 and J usage is TRBJ2-5; 7 bases agree with TRBD1. From germline, CDR1 is KGHSH and CDR2 LQKENI. Germline trimming cut 8 bases from V and 5 bases from J; bases unmatched to any gene: 8. CDR3 size: 13 residues. In DNA form, the CDR3 reads TGTGCCAGCAGTCCAGGGGGACGGGAGACCCAGTACTTC. It yields the protein CASSPGGRETQYF.

This clone was seen a handful of times. The V and J genes are TRBV6-5 and TRBJ1-2; D call uncertain. The CDR3 runs 13 residues. V lost 6 bases and J 2 bases, leaving 10 bases between the germline ends. Per the germline V gene, CDR1 is MNHEY and CDR2 is SVGAGI. DNA of the CDR3: TGTGCCAGCAGAGCAACAGTAAACTATGGCTACACCTTC. It encodes CASRATVNYGYTF.

The rearrangement uses TRBV27 and TRBJ2-1, with D perhaps matching TRBD2 (6 bases). The V gene lost 8 bases and the J gene lost 3 bases, with 17 bases spanning the gap. The CDR3 is 15 residues long. Germline V CDR1 and CDR2: MNHEY, SMNVEV (reference sequence). The CDR3 sequence is CASPSGGVRYNEQFF. Written as DNA, the CDR3 is TGTGCCAGCCCTTCTGGAGGGGTCCGCTACAATGAGCAGTTCTTC.

As DNA, the CDR3 is TGTGCCAGCAGTTCCGGGACAGGGGCAATTTACGGCTACACCTTC. It codes for CASSSGTGAIYGYTF. The chain couples TRBV27 to TRBJ1-2, with TRBD1 matching 10 bases. This CDR3 has 15 residues. With V trimmed by 4 bases and J by 8 bases, 10 bases remained unmatched. The germline V gene encodes CDR1 MNHEY and CDR2 SMNVEV (reference sequence).